One sample yielded the 17 T cell receptor beta chains listed below, sequenced in a study of T cells in Graves' hyperthyroidism and ophthalmopathy. TCR beta CDR3 sequences were amplified from RNA transcripts. The HTBI set primed first-round TCR CDR3 RT-PCR. TCRdb called the multiplex PCR reads again in MiXCR, with one record for every CDR3 protein. Here the sample spans 350,000 or so distinct CDR3 sequences, 17% being singletons. Sequenced material: blood. These receptors came from a woman aged 30 to 39 with Graves' hyperthyroidism that later progressed to Graves' ophthalmopathy.

This clonotype has ten or more counts. The chain is built from TRBV27 and TRBJ1-2, with D hard to call. CDR1 is MNHEY and CDR2 is SMNVEV in the germline V gene (reference sequence). V was shortened by 6 bases and J by 4 bases, with 12 bases between the two germline ends. This CDR3 has 13 residues. The CDR3 coding sequence is TGTGCCAGCAGCGACTTAAATTTCTATGGCTACACCTTC. Translated: CASSDLNFYGYTF.

In its sample, this clonotype was seen many times. J is TRBJ2-1 and V is TRBV24-1, with 14 bases that match TRBD2. CDR3 length equals 18 residues. In germline, CDR1 is KGHDR, CDR2 SFDVKD. The V segment lost 3 bases and the J segment 5 bases; nucleotides outside the gene matches: 8. The CDR3 nucleotides are TGTGCCACCAGTGATGGACGACTAGCGGGAGGGTGGGACAATGAGCAGTTCTTC. It yields the protein CATSDGRLAGGWDNEQFF.

J is TRBJ2-4 and V is TRBV10-2, with 11 nucleotides matching TRBD2. Germline V gene lookup returns CDR1 WSHSY and CDR2 SAAADI. The CDR3 is 15 amino acids. V dropped 4 bases and J dropped 1; count of bases not matched to a gene: 0. The DNA for the CDR3 is TGCGCCAGCAGTGCTAGCGGGGGGGCCAAAAACATTCAGTACTTC. Protein product: CASSASGGAKNIQYF.

This clonotype was recorded a few times. The chain uses TRBV28 and TRBJ2-7; a weak D match, TRBD1 (6 bases). The CDR3 runs 13 residues. CDR1 and CDR2 (germline): MDHEN, SYDVKM. Trimming took off 5 bases at V and 8 bases at J, with 16 bases between the two ends. The CDR3 DNA sequence: TGTGCCAGCAGTCCCCACGACAGGCCCCAGCAGTACTTC. Translation: CASSPHDRPQQYF.

V is TRBV4-1 and J is TRBJ1-4; TRBD1 might be the D (5 bases). Germline V CDR1 and CDR2: MGHRA, YSYEKL. V shed 2 bases and J shed 8 bases, with 12 bases lying between them. The CDR3 totals 14 residues. CDR3 nucleotide sequence: TGCGCCAGCAGCCAAACCCAGGGTTGGGAAAAACTGTTTTTT. Its protein is CASSQTQGWEKLFF.

This chain uses TRBV3-1 with TRBJ2-3; a weak D match, TRBD2 (7 bases). The CDR3 extends over 17 amino acids. CDR1 is LGHDT and CDR2 is YNNKEL in the germline V gene (reference sequence). V was shortened by 1 base and J by 0 bases, with 14 bases between the two germline ends. This chain's CDR3 is CASSQAGRGRSTDTQYF. CDR3 coding DNA: TGTGCCAGCAGCCAAGCGGGGCGGGGGCGAAGCACAGATACGCAGTATTTT.

The V and J genes are TRBV28 and TRBJ2-1; the D gene is possibly TRBD2 (6 bases). Germline V gene lookup returns CDR1 MDHEN and CDR2 SYDVKM. This CDR3 contains 19 residues. Trimming took 5 bases from V and 2 from J, leaving 25 bases between them. The CDR3 is CASSPLQTGRGTTYNEQFF. DNA of the CDR3: TGTGCCAGCAGTCCTCTACAGACGGGACGCGGGACCACCTACAATGAGCAGTTCTTC.

The chain couples TRBV10-3 to TRBJ2-5, with 8 positions matching TRBD1. This CDR3 comprises 14 residues. Trimming cost V 9 bases and J 0 bases; bases outside gene matches: 6. Germline lookup yields CDR1 ENHRY and CDR2 SYGVKD. The CDR3 sequence: CAIRTGLYQETQYF. CDR3 nucleotides: TGTGCCATACGGACAGGGCTTTACCAAGAGACCCAGTACTTC.

The CDR3 loop reads CASRIGQVPGSETEAFF. Here the CDR3 DNA reads TGTGCCAGCAGAATCGGACAGGTCCCGGGGAGTGAGACTGAAGCTTTCTTT. V and J are TRBV6-2 or TRBV6-3 and TRBJ1-1, with 7 bases that match TRBD1. With 6 bases clipped from V and 5 bases from J, the junction kept 18 bases outside the gene matches. Germline CDR1 reads MNHEY; CDR2 reads SVGEGT. The CDR3 covers 17 residues.

The chain has TRBV7-2 and TRBJ2-1, with 8 bases fitting TRBD2. The CDR3 extends over 15 amino acids. Germline V gene data show CDR1 as SGHTA and CDR2 as FQGNSA. V was clipped by 3 bases and J by 10 bases; unmatched bases: 11. CDR3 bases: TGTGCCAGCAGCTTTGGGCGGGAGGCCATCGGGGAGCAGTTCTTC. Translated, it gives CASSFGREAIGEQFF.

This clonotype was observed many times. V gene TRBV11-3 combines with J gene TRBJ2-3, with a weak D call TRBD1 (6 bases). The V gene lost 4 bases and the J gene lost 7 bases, with 9 bases spanning the gap. Germline lookup yields CDR1 SGHNT and CDR2 YENEEA. The CDR3 has 12 residues. The CDR3 coding sequence is TGTGCCAGCAGCTCTCAGGGGTATACGCAGTATTTT. Its protein product is CASSSQGYTQYF.

This clonotype was counted between two and nine times. This chain connects TRBV5-1 to TRBJ2-7; a weak D match, TRBD1 (5 bases). CDR3 length: 15 residues. Germline lookup yields CDR1 SGHRS and CDR2 YFSETQ. V lost 0 bases, J lost 1 base, and 11 bases lay in between. The CDR3 bases are TGCGCCAGCAGCTTGGGCTGGGGCCGATCCTACGAGCAGTACTTC. Amino acid sequence: CASSLGWGRSYEQYF.

As DNA, the CDR3 is TGTGCCAGTAGTATGAGACAGACAGGCTCCGAGCAGTACTTC. Translating gives CASSMRQTGSEQYF. The V call is TRBV19, the J call TRBJ2-7; D perhaps matches TRBD1 (6 bases). Germline V gene lookup returns CDR1 LNHDA and CDR2 SQIVND (reference sequence). V lost 3 bases and J 6 bases, leaving 15 bases between the germline ends. There are 14 residues in the CDR3.

This clonotype was observed many times. V usage is TRBV28 and J usage is TRBJ1-1, with D tentatively TRBD1 (6 bases). In germline, CDR1 is MDHEN, CDR2 SYDVKM. V lost 7 bases and J 6 bases, leaving 18 bases between the germline ends. CDR3 length: 14 amino acids. In nucleotides, the CDR3 is TGTGCCAGCACAATACAGGGAGGCTTCGCTGAAGCTTTCTTT. It yields the protein CASTIQGGFAEAFF.

This sequence joins TRBV28 and TRBJ1-1; maybe TRBD1 (5 bases). Between the trimmed V and J ends, which lost 5 bases and 1 base, there was a span of 17 bases. The CDR3 runs 16 residues. Per the germline V gene, CDR1 is MDHEN and CDR2 is SYDVKM. The CDR3 here is CASSPQRGMGNTEAFF. The CDR3 region has the DNA TGTGCCAGCAGTCCTCAGAGGGGTATGGGGAACACTGAAGCTTTCTTT.

CDR3 DNA: TGCAGTGCTAGGGTGGGGGAGAATGAGCAGTTCTTC. Its translation is CSARVGENEQFF. The rearrangement links TRBV20-1 to TRBJ2-1; the D call may be TRBD1 or TRBD2 (5 bases each). V lost 3 bases and J lost 7, with 10 bases in between. The length of the CDR3 is 12 residues. Germline loops: CDR1 DFQATT, CDR2 SNEGSKA (reference sequence).

There are a few counts of this clonotype. V is TRBV15 and J is TRBJ2-7; either TRBD1 or TRBD2 may supply D (5 bases each). CDR1 and CDR2 from the germline V gene are LNHNV and YYDKDF (reference sequence). There are 16 residues in the CDR3. Trimming took 0 bases from V and 3 from J, leaving 15 bases between them. The CDR3 here is CATSRERGSALYEQYF. CDR3 nucleotide sequence: TGTGCCACCAGCAGAGAACGGGGCTCAGCACTCTACGAGCAGTACTTC.